The rows below give T cell receptor beta chains drawn from one sample of a study of memory CD4+ T cells and cytomegalovirus serostatus. Only in-frame clones appear in the TCRdb table, and some are missing; sequencing was by immunoSEQ multiplex PCR. This sample has 56,000 or so clones, with roughly 82% found just once. Sequencing input: memory CD4+ T cells from blood. The receptor set was obtained from an adult in good health and CMV-seronegative. The CDR3 runs from the conserved cysteine through the conserved F or W. Each record gives: D gene, V gene, J gene, clone size, CDR3 DNA, CDR3 protein. The D gene is left open where the match is weak. A clone size is listed for some rows: how often the clone was seen (once, few, many), or a class if it is expanded.

>-|TRBV7-3|TRBJ2-1|-
TGTGCCAGCAGCACCCGGGACGTCAATGAGCAGTTCTTC
CASSTRDVNEQFF
>-|TRBV6-6|TRBJ1-5|-
TGTGCCAGCAGTTACTCTCGTGGTGCCGCGGATCAGCCCCAGCATTTT
CASSYSRGAADQPQHF
>TRBD1|TRBV2|TRBJ1-1|few
TGTGCCAGCGGTACCTATGCAGGGGGCACTGAAGCTTTCTTT
CASGTYAGGTEAFF
>-|TRBV6-1|TRBJ2-7|-
TGTGCCAGCAGGGAGCAGCAACTATCCTACGAGCAGTACTTC
CASREQQLSYEQYF
>TRBD2|TRBV7-8|TRBJ2-3|-
TGTGCCAGCAGCTTAGCGGTGGCGGGGGGGGTCGCAGATACGCAGTATTTT
CASSLAVAGGVADTQYF
>TRBD2|TRBV7-9|TRBJ2-5|-
TGTGCCAGCAGCTTCGCGGGACTAGGACCCAAAGAGACCCAGTACTTC
CASSFAGLGPKETQYF
>-|TRBV7-2|TRBJ2-5|-
TGTGCCAGCAGCTTAGCGGGTAAAGAGACCCAGTACTTC
CASSLAGKETQYF
>-|TRBV29-1|TRBJ1-3|-
TGCAGCGTTGATGGGGGACCCTCTGGAAACACCATATATTTT
CSVDGGPSGNTIYF
>-|TRBV5-1|TRBJ2-3|-
TGCGCCAGCAGCTTAGGAACAGCTATTAGCACAGATACGCAGTATTTT
CASSLGTAISTDTQYF
>TRBD1|TRBV7-2|TRBJ2-7|-
TGTGCCAGCAGCTCGTACCGGGACAGGATCGACGAGCAGTACTTC
CASSSYRDRIDEQYF
>-|TRBV7-2|TRBJ2-7|-
TGTGCCAGCAGCTCCGGCCCGTCGGGGGAGCAGTACTTC
CASSSGPSGEQYF
>TRBD1|TRBV5-5|TRBJ2-3|-
TGTGCCAGCAGCCGACAGGGGGTCTCGTCGGATACGCAGTATTTT
CASSRQGVSSDTQYF
>-|TRBV9|TRBJ1-4|-
TGTGCCAGCAGCTGGGGGGCAGGGACTAATGAAAAACTGTTTTTT
CASSWGAGTNEKLFF
>-|TRBV6-1|TRBJ2-7|-
TGTGCCAGCAGTGACCAGGTGAGCTCCTACGAGCAGTACTTC
CASSDQVSSYEQYF
>-|TRBV28|TRBJ2-7|-
TGTGCCAGCAGTATAGGGCCTGTCTACGAGCAGTACTTC
CASSIGPVYEQYF
>-|TRBV6-5|TRBJ2-3|-
TGTGCCAGCAGTCCCGGACGGACCGGCACAGATACGCAGTATTTT
CASSPGRTGTDTQYF
>-|TRBV28|TRBJ2-7|-
TGTGCCAGCAGTCCTCAGTCATCAACTTTCCCGGGATACGAGCAGTACTTC
CASSPQSSTFPGYEQYF
>-|TRBV7-3|TRBJ1-6|-
TGTGCCAGCAGCTTACCTCAGGGACCCCTCCACTTT
CASSLPQGPLHF
>-|TRBV15|TRBJ2-3|-
TGTGCCACCAGCAACTACCCCCACACAGATACGCAGTATTTT
CATSNYPHTDTQYF
>TRBD1|TRBV7-3|TRBJ1-1|few
TGTGCCAGCAGCGGGACAGTGTACACTGAAGCTTTCTTT
CASSGTVYTEAFF
>TRBD1|TRBV5-1|TRBJ2-3|-
TGCGCCAGCAGCCCAGGGGGTAGAAGCACAGATACGCAGTATTTT
CASSPGGRSTDTQYF
>-|TRBV4-3|TRBJ2-4|once
TGCGCCAGCAGCCAAGATGACGGAAACATTCAGTACTTC
CASSQDDGNIQYF
>TRBD2|TRBV10-3|TRBJ2-1|-
TGTGCCACCCTTGGCGGGGGGCCCTACAATGAGCAGTTCTTC
CATLGGGPYNEQFF
>-|TRBV7-2|TRBJ2-6|-
TGTGCCAGCAGCTTAGTGTTCGGGAAGGCTGGGGCCAACGTCCTGACTTTC
CASSLVFGKAGANVLTF
>-|TRBV5-8|TRBJ2-7|once
TGTGCCAGCAGCTTGGTCGGCGGGCAGGGGAGCTACGAGCAGTACTTC
CASSLVGGQGSYEQYF
>-|TRBV7-2|TRBJ2-7|-
TGTGCCAGCAGCCAACAGGGATACGAGCAGTACTTC
CASSQQGYEQYF
>-|TRBV7-3|TRBJ2-3|-
TGTGCCAGCAGCTTAACTCCGGGGTCCACAGATACGCAGTATTTT
CASSLTPGSTDTQYF
>-|TRBV28|TRBJ2-7|once
TGTGCCAGCAGTTTCAGCCGCCCGAACGAGCAGTACTTC
CASSFSRPNEQYF
>TRBD1|TRBV19|TRBJ1-5|few
TGTGCCAGTAGTCTCAGAGGACAGGGGCGGAATCAGCCCCAGCATTTT
CASSLRGQGRNQPQHF
>-|TRBV6-1|TRBJ1-5|-
TGTGCCAGCTTGTGGATGTGGGGGAAAGAACAGCCCCAGCATTTT
CASLWMWGKEQPQHF
>-|TRBV7-2|TRBJ1-1|-
TGTGCCAGCATCTGGGGCTCAGGGAACACTGAAGCTTTCTTT
CASIWGSGNTEAFF
>-|TRBV5-4|TRBJ2-3|-
TGTGCCAGCAGCCTAGACCGGGTTTTAGATACGCAGTATTTT
CASSLDRVLDTQYF
>-|TRBV6-1|TRBJ1-4|once
TGTGCCAGCAGGCGGCCGAGAAATGAAAAACTGTTTTTT
CASRRPRNEKLFF